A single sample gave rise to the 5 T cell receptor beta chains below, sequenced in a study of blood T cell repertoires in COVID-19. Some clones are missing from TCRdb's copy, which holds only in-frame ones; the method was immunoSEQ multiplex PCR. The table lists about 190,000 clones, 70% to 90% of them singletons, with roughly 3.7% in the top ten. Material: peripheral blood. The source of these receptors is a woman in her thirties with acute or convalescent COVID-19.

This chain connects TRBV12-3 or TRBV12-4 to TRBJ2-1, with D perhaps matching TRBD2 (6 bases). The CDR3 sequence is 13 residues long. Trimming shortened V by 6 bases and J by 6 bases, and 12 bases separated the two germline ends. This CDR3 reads CASRRLVLNEQFF. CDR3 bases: TGTGCCAGCAGGAGACTAGTGCTCAATGAGCAGTTCTTC.

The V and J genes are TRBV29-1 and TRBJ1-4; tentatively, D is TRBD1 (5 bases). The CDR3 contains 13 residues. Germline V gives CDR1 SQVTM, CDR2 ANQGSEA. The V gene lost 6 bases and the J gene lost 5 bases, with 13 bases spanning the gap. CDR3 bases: TGCAGCGTCCGGGGGGGACCAAATGAAAAACTGTTTTTT. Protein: CSVRGGPNEKLFF.

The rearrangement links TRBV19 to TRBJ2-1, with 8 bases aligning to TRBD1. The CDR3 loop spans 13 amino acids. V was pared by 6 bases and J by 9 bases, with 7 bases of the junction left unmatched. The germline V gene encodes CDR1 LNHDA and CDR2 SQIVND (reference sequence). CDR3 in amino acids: CASSLTGALEQFF. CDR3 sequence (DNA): TGTGCCAGTAGCCTGACAGGGGCGCTTGAGCAGTTCTTC. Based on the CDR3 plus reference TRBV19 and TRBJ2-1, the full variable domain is DGGITQSPKYLFRKEGQNVTLSCEQNLNHDAMYWYRQDPGQGLRLIYYSQIVNDFQKGDIAEGYSVSREKKESFPLTVTSAQKNPTAFYLCASSLTGALEQFFGPGTRLTVL.

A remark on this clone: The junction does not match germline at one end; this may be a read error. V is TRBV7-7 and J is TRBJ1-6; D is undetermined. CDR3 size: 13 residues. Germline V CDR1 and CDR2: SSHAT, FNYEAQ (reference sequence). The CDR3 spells CASSLNLNSPLHF. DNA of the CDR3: TGTGCTAGCAGCTTAAATCTCAATTCACCCCTCCACTTT.

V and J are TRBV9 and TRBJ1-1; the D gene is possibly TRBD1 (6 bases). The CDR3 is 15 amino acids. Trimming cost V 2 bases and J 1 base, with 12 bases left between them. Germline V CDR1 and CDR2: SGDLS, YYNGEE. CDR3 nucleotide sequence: TGTGCCAGCAGCGTGGCCGGGACAAAGAACACTGAAGCTTTCTTT. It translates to CASSVAGTKNTEAFF.